A selection of T cell receptor beta chains follows, all from one sample in a study of blood T cell repertoires in COVID-19. Sequencing was performed with immunoSEQ multiplex PCR; in TCRdb, only in-frame clones are kept and a portion is missing. Found here are about 200,000 clones, more than 75% of them singletons; the top ten hold approximately 5%. The sequencing sample was made of PBMCs or T cells enriched from blood (not recorded which). The receptors were gathered from a man aged 35 to 55 with acute COVID-19. The CDR3 runs from the conserved cysteine through the conserved F or W.

V: TRBV12-3/TRBV12-4; J: TRBJ1-1; length: 10; CDR3: CASSSIRAFF
V: TRBV27; J: TRBJ1-1; length: 14; CDR3: CASSLLGTAAEAFF
V: TRBV6-5; J: TRBJ1-1; length: 12; CDR3: CASRREPTEAFF
V: TRBV5-1; J: TRBJ2-7; length: 13; CDR3: CASSSGGTDEQYF
V: TRBV7-8; J: TRBJ1-2; length: 14; CDR3: CASKPPAAGYGYTF
V: TRBV6-5; J: TRBJ1-2; length: 14; CDR3: CASRPDRGPYGYTF
V: TRBV9; J: TRBJ2-2; length: 15; CDR3: CASSRSGSGTGELFF
V: TRBV27; J: TRBJ2-5; length: 15; CDR3: CASADRAYREETQYF
V: TRBV2; J: TRBJ1-6; length: 15; CDR3: CASSLQGVSGSPLHF
V: TRBV19; J: TRBJ1-2; length: 13; CDR3: CASDSQFNYGYTF
V: TRBV10-1; J: TRBJ1-1; length: 15; CDR3: CASSESSGSRTEAFF
V: TRBV28; J: TRBJ1-6; length: 15; CDR3: CASSLSDRQNSPLHF
V: TRBV14; J: TRBJ2-1; length: 18; CDR3: CASSPLTVAGGHAGEQFF
V: TRBV6-1; J: TRBJ2-5; length: 18; CDR3: CASSGLWAGARLQETQYF
V: TRBV18; J: TRBJ1-4; length: 16; CDR3: CASSPKGEGANEKLFF
V: TRBV25-1; J: TRBJ2-5; length: 16; CDR3: CASSATSGPDQETQYF
V: TRBV5-1; J: TRBJ1-1; length: 15; CDR3: CASSFRDGGETEAFF
V: TRBV9; J: TRBJ1-5; length: 15; CDR3: CASSATGRSNQPQHF
V: TRBV6-5; J: TRBJ2-3; length: 15; CDR3: CASSYVAGRTDTQYF
V: TRBV27; J: TRBJ2-7; length: 13; CDR3: CASSWGGRNEQYF
V: TRBV28; J: TRBJ1-5; length: 11; CDR3: CASSSGGPQHF
V: TRBV3-1/TRBV3-2; J: TRBJ2-1; length: 13; CDR3: CASTPGSYNEQFF
V: TRBV11-2; J: TRBJ1-1; length: 15; CDR3: CASSSQGALGTEAFF
V: TRBV9; J: TRBJ2-7; length: 14; CDR3: CASSTSGSAYEQYF
V: TRBV6-1; J: TRBJ2-7; length: 14; CDR3: CASSESGRDYEQYF
V: TRBV10-3; J: TRBJ2-7; length: 15; CDR3: CAISESSTSVDEQYF
V: TRBV11-3; J: TRBJ2-7; length: 14; CDR3: CASSLFTGDYEQYF
V: TRBV28; J: TRBJ2-1; length: 10; CDR3: CASRAGEQFF
V: TRBV11-3; J: TRBJ2-7; length: 14; CDR3: CASSTRTGAGEQYF
V: TRBV5-8; J: TRBJ2-5; length: 15; CDR3: CASSPSVGREETQYF
V: TRBV30; J: TRBJ2-5; length: 12; CDR3: CAWSPGRETQYF
V: TRBV19; J: TRBJ2-5; length: 15; CDR3: CASSFASGTQETQYF
V: TRBV28; J: TRBJ2-5; length: 13; CDR3: CATLGGFRETQYF
V: TRBV7-9; J: TRBJ2-2; length: 16; CDR3: CASSLAREGGTGELFF
V: TRBV18; J: TRBJ1-3; length: 18; CDR3: CASSPVVRTGISGNTIYF
V: TRBV11-1; J: TRBJ2-7; length: 16; CDR3: CASRRNGQGQKYEQYF
V: TRBV15; J: TRBJ1-5; length: 16; CDR3: CATSKGGGLGNQPQHF
V: TRBV30; J: TRBJ1-5; length: 14; CDR3: CAWSHNRFNQPQHF
V: TRBV29-1; J: TRBJ2-7; length: 12; CDR3: CSATVRPYEQYF
V: TRBV11-3; J: TRBJ2-5; length: 15; CDR3: CASSMGLADQETQYF
V: TRBV5-1; J: TRBJ2-7; length: 14; CDR3: CASSLEPTSYEQYF
V: TRBV7-6; J: TRBJ2-7; length: 12; CDR3: CASSQGDYEQYF
V: TRBV6-5; J: TRBJ2-2; length: 16; CDR3: CASSYTLMSNTGELFF
V: TRBV10-3; J: TRBJ2-7; length: 11; CDR3: CAISTGTEQYF
V: TRBV4-1; J: TRBJ1-2; length: 16; CDR3: CASSHVGTGEAYGYTF
V: TRBV18; J: TRBJ1-3; length: 14; CDR3: CASSPTRAGDTIYF
V: TRBV14; J: TRBJ1-2; length: 13; CDR3: CASSPRQGDGYTF
V: TRBV30; J: TRBJ1-1; length: 12; CDR3: CAWSLGETEAFF
V: TRBV14; J: TRBJ2-3; length: 17; CDR3: CASSQERDRGITDTQYF
V: TRBV4-1; J: TRBJ1-5; length: 15; CDR3: CASSFGQYSNQPQHF
V: TRBV19; J: TRBJ1-5; length: 14; CDR3: CASRQTGHNQPQHF
V: TRBV28; J: TRBJ2-5; length: 12; CDR3: CASSYSQETQYF
V: TRBV24-1; J: TRBJ2-3; length: 17; CDR3: CATSDWLAGGTTDTQYF
V: TRBV30; J: TRBJ2-5; length: 13; CDR3: CAWSVLGGETQYF
V: TRBV30; J: TRBJ1-4; length: 14; CDR3: CAWGPGTGGEKLFF
V: TRBV27; J: TRBJ1-1; length: 15; CDR3: CASSLFWTANTEAFF
V: TRBV7-2; J: TRBJ2-1; length: 15; CDR3: CASSLDLAGYNEQFF